This T cell receptor beta chain originates from a study of blood T cell repertoires in COVID-19. On the study more broadly: Acute-phase and convalescent COVID-19 samples originated in the United States, Italy and Spain. The analysed material was cDNA or gDNA that came from T cells, B-cell-depleted T cells, or PBMCs.

In the study's own analysis: Scientists estimated how many nucleated cells there were by amplifying reference gene primers. TCRdb's copy holds only in-frame clones and misses some; the assay was immunoSEQ multiplex PCR. Clone size and V and J calls were adopted from that table, with D and trimming inferred from the DNA. The sample yields fewer than 90,000 clones, 90% to 95% seen once. Germline CDR1 LGHNT, CDR2 FRNRAP. The CDR3 loop spans 14 amino acids. Regarding this clone: An end of the junction does not agree with germline; a read error may underlie this.

This sequence joins TRBV12-5 and TRBJ2-7, with TRBD1 as a possible D gene (6 bases). Sequences were obtained from peripheral blood. The TCR sequence derives from a human donor with active COVID-19. The donor label of this sample is uncertain. The DNA of the CDR3 is TGTGCAAGTGGGGGCCCGAACAGGCACTACGAGCAGTACTTC. Its translation is CASGGPNRHYEQYF. Drawing the rest from reference TRBV12-5 and TRBJ2-7, the complete variable domain is DARVTQTPRHKVTEMGQEVTMRCQPILGHNTVFWYRQTMMQGLELLAYFRNRAPLDDSGMPKDRFSAEMPDATLATLKIQPSEPRDSAVYFCASGGPNRHYEQYFGPGTRLTVT.